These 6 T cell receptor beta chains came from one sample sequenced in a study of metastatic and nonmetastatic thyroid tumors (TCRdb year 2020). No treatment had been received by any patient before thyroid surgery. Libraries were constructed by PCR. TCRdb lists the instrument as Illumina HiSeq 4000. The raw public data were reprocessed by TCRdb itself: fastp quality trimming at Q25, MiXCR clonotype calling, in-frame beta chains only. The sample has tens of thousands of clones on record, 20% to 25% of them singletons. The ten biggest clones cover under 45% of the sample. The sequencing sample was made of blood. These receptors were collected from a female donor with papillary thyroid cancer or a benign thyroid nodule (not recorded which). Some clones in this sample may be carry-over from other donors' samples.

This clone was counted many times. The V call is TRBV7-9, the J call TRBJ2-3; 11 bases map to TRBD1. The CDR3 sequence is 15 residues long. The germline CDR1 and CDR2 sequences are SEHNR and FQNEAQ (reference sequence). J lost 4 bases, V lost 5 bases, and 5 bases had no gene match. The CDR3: CASSPTGQGADTQYF. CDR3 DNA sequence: TGTGCCAGCAGCCCCACGGGACAGGGGGCAGATACGCAGTATTTT.

The CDR3 here is CASTAADSSGNTIYF. The CDR3, as DNA: TGTGCCAGCACCGCCGCGGACAGCTCTGGAAACACCATATATTTT. The genes are TRBV7-2 and TRBJ1-3, with D possibly matching TRBD1 (6 bases). The CDR3 is 15 residues long. Looked up from germline, CDR1 is SGHTA and CDR2 is FQGNSA. Trimming cost V 7 bases and J 0 bases, with 13 bases left between them.

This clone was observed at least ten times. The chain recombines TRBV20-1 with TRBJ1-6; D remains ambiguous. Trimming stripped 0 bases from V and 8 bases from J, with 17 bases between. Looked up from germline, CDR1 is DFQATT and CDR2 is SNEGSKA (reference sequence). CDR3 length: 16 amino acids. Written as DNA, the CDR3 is TGCAGTGCTAGAGATTTGGAAAGGTCGGAAGATTCACCCCTCCACTTT. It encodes CSARDLERSEDSPLHF.

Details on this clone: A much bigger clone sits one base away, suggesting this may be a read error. The CDR3, as DNA: TGCAGTGCGAAGGGCACTATCCGAGAGACCCAGTACTTC. Encoded protein: CSAKGTIRETQYF. This sequence joins TRBV20-1 and TRBJ2-5; D call uncertain. In germline, CDR1 is DFQATT, CDR2 SNEGSKA (reference sequence). The germline V and J ends were trimmed by 6 bases and 4 bases, with 15 bases remaining between them. The CDR3 is 13 residues long.

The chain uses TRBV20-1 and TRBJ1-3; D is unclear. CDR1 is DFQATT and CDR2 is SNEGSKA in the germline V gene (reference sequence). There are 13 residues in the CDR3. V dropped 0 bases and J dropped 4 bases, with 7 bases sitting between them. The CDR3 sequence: CSARDHLGNTIYF. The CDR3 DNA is TGCAGTGCTAGAGATCATCTCGGAAACACCATATATTTT.

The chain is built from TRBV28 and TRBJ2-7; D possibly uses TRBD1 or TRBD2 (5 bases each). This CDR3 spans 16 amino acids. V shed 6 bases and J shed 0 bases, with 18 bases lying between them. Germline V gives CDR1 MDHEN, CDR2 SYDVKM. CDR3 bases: TGTGCCAGCAGCCTACCTTTCGGGGCCAGCTCCTACGAGCAGTACTTC. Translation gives CASSLPFGASSYEQYF.